This T cell receptor beta chain was identified in a study of post-analysis software for immune sequencing data. V was pared by 0 bases and J by 0 bases, with 9 bases between. Germline V gene data show CDR1 as MNHEY and CDR2 as SMNVEV (reference sequence). The CDR3 spans 15 residues. Unique-molecular-identifier-tagged TCR beta cDNA libraries were used. TCRdb independently ran MiXCR on the PCR reads; one entry per CDR3 protein. The sample contains about 160,000 distinct CDR3 sequences, under 40% of which appear only once. The sequencing here drew on blood, taken after autologous hematopoietic stem cell transplantation. This receptor was taken from a girl aged 10 to 17 with multiple sclerosis. This sequence joins TRBV27 and TRBJ2-7; D is perhaps TRBD1 (5 bases). The CDR3 DNA is TGTGCCAGCAGTTTATCCCCAGGGAACTCCTACGAGCAGTACTTC. Translated, it gives CASSLSPGNSYEQYF.